This T cell receptor (beta chain) came from a study of T cells in Graves' hyperthyroidism and ophthalmopathy. Calling Graves' hyperthyroidism stable meant ophthalmopathy did not progress within 18 months. The study enrolled patients aged 18 to 65 with newly diagnosed hyperthyroidism of under 2 months' duration. It was uncontrolled infection, other autoimmune disease, pregnancy or lactation that excluded patients. Regions amplified from RNA transcripts were the TCR beta CDR3 regions. A first-round RT-PCR of the TCR CDR3 used the HTBI primer set. MiXCR, applied by TCRdb to the multiplex PCR reads, yields one record per CDR3 protein. Of some 510,000 distinct CDR3 sequences listed, about half are singletons. CDR1 and CDR2 (germline): LNHDA, SQIVND (reference sequence). V was shortened by 6 bases and J by 0 bases, with 12 bases between the two germline ends. CDR3 length equals 16 residues.

The chain carries TRBV19 and TRBJ1-6; D is possibly TRBD1 (5 bases). Sequencing input: peripheral blood or thyroid tissue (not recorded which). The TCR was taken from a woman between 18 and 29 years old with Graves' hyperthyroidism. The CDR3 coding sequence is TGTGCCAGTAGACAGGCCCTGAGCTCCTATAATTCACCCCTCCACTTT. This gives the protein CASRQALSSYNSPLHF.